This entry concerns a single T cell receptor beta chain. The record originates from a study of blood T cell repertoires in COVID-19. Study background: Spain, Italy and the United States supplied samples that represented acute and convalescent COVID-19. From T cells, B-cell-depleted T cells, or PBMCs came the material, which was cDNA or gDNA.

The CDR3 extends over 11 amino acids. Trimming removed 4 bases from V and 7 bases from J, with 7 bases in between. This table comes from immunoSEQ multiplex PCR, and its TCRdb copy is limited to in-frame clones, with some not included. Of over 110,000 clones listed, 65% to 80% are singletons. V and J are TRBV12-3 or TRBV12-4 and TRBJ2-5; D possibly corresponds to TRBD2 (6 bases). The sequence came from an elderly man with acute or convalescent COVID-19. Sequencing was done on a sample of peripheral blood. CDR3 in amino acids: CASSSGGTQYF. The DNA of the CDR3 is TGTGCCAGCAGTTCCGGGGGGACCCAGTACTTC.